This TCR beta chain emerged from a study of T-cell memory formation after mild COVID-19. One entry per CDR3 protein results from TCRdb running MiXCR on the 5' RACE reads. Of approximately 300,000 distinct CDR3 sequences listed, approximately 15% were seen once; the top ten hold roughly 20%. CDR3 size: 16 residues. Germline assignment: CDR1 SGDLS and CDR2 YYNGEE. The V and J ends lost 0 bases and 4 bases, in that order; junction bases with no gene match: 4. The sample was PBMCs or a T cell subset sorted from them (not recorded which). The rearrangement uses TRBV9 and TRBJ2-2; 9 bases line up with TRBD1. This receptor was identified in a man younger than 30 who had mild COVID-19 (a few samples of this study predate the infection). Cell type and time point are not known. As DNA, the CDR3 is TGTGCCAGCAGCGTAGTTGAGACAGGGGGCACCGGGGAGCTGTTTTTT. It encodes CASSVVETGGTGELFF.